One and the same sample provided the 3 T cell receptor beta chains below, sequenced in a study of blood T cell repertoires in COVID-19. Method: immunoSEQ multiplex PCR; TCRdb's copy keeps in-frame clones and lacks some. The sample has about 200,000 clones; 60% to 85% are singletons. Sequenced sample: peripheral blood. The source is a woman in her 70s with acute or convalescent COVID-19.

This clone has only a few counts. The rearrangement uses TRBV5-8 and TRBJ2-1; 8 positions match TRBD2. After removal of 3 bases from V and 6 bases from J, the junction contained 5 bases not matched to a gene. CDR1 is SGHTS, CDR2 YDEGEE, per germline. The CDR3 extends over 14 amino acids. In nucleotides, the CDR3 is TGTGCCAGCAGCTACGGGGGGGCTATCAATGAGCAGTTCTTC. Translated, it gives CASSYGGAINEQFF.

The gene calls are TRBV4-3 and TRBJ2-3, with 8 bases that match TRBD2. CDR1 is LGHNA and CDR2 is YSLEER in the germline V gene. With V trimmed by 5 bases and J by 6 bases, 13 bases remained unmatched. The CDR3 extends over 16 amino acids. CDR3 coding DNA: TGCGCCAGCAGCGGCTACAGACGGGGGGGGTACGATACGCAGTATTTT. This encodes CASSGYRRGGYDTQYF.

The chain employs TRBV4-1 and TRBJ2-7; TRBD2 agrees at 8 bases. Trimming took 0 bases from V and 2 from J; bases not matched to a gene: 6. Per the germline V gene, CDR1 is MGHRA and CDR2 is YSYEKL. The CDR3 is 16 amino acids. This chain's CDR3 is CASSQDHVRGAYEQYF. CDR3 nucleotides: TGCGCCAGCAGCCAAGATCATGTGCGGGGGGCCTACGAGCAGTACTTC.